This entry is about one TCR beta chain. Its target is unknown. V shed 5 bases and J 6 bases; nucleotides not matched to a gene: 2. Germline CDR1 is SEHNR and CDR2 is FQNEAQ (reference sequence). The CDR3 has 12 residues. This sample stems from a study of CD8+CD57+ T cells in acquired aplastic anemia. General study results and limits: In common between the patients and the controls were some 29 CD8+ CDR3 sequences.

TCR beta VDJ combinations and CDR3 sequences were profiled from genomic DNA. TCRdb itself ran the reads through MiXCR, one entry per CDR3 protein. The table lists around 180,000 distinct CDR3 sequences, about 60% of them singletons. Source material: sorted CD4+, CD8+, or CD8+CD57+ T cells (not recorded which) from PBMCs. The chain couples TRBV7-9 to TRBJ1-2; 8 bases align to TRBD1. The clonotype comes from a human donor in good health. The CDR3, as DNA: TGTGCCAGCAGCAGGACAGGGAATGGCTACACCTTC. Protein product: CASSRTGNGYTF.